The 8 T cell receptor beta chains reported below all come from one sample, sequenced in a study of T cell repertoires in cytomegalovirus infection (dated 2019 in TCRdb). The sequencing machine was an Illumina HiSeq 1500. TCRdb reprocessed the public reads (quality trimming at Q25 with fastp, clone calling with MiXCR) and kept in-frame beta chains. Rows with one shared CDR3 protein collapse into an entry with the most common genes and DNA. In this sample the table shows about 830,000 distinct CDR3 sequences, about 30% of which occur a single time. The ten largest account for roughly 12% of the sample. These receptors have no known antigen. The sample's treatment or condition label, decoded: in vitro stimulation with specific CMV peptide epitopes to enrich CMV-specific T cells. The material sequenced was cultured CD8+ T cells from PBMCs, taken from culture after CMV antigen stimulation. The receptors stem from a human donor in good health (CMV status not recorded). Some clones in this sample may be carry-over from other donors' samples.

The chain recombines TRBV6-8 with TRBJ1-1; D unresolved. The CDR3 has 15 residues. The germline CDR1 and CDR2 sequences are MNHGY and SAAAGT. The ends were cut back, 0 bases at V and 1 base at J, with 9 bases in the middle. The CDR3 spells CASSYSQAPNTEAFF. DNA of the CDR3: TGTGCCAGCAGTTACTCGCAGGCCCCGAACACTGAAGCTTTCTTT.

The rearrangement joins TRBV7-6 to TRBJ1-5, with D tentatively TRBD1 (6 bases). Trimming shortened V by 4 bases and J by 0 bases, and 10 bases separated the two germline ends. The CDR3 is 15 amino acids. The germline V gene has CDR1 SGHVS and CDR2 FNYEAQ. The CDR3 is CASSSGTSSNQPQHF. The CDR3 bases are TGTGCCAGCAGCTCCGGGACAAGTAGCAATCAGCCCCAGCATTTT.

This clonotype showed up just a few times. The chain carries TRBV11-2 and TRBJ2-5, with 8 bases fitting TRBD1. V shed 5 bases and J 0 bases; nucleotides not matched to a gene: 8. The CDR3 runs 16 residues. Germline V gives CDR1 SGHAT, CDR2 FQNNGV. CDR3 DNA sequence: TGTGCCAGCAGCAGGACAGGGACCTCGTACCAAGAGACCCAGTACTTC. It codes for CASSRTGTSYQETQYF.

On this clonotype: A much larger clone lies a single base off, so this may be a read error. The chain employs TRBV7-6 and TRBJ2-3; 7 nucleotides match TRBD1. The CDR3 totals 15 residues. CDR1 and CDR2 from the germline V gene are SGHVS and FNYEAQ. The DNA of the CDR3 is TGTGTCAGCACCCCAGAACAGGGGCTAACAGATACGCAGTATTTT. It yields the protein CVSTPEQGLTDTQYF.

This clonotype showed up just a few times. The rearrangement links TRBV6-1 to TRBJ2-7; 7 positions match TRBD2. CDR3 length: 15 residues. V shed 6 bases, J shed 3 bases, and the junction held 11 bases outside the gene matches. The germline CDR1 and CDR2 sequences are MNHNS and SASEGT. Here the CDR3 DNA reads TGTGCCAGCAGAGGAGCGGGGACCTCCTTCTACGAGCAGTACGTC. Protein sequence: CASRGAGTSFYEQYV.

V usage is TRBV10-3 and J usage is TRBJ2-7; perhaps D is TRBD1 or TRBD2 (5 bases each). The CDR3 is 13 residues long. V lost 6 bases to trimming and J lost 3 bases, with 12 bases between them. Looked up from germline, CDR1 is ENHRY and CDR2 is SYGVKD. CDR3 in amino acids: CAIRSGRYYEQYF. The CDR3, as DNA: TGTGCCATCAGGTCGGGACGGTACTACGAGCAGTACTTC.

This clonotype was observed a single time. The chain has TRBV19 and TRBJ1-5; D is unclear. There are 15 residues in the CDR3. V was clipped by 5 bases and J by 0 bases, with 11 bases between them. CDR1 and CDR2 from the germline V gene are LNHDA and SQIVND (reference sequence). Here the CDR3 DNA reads TGTGCCAGTAGTGGTCAGGCCTATAGCAATCAGCCCCAGCATTTT. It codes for CASSGQAYSNQPQHF. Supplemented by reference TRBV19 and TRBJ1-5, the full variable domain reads DGGITQSPKYLFRKEGQNVTLSCEQNLNHDAMYWYRQDPGQGLRLIYYSQIVNDFQKGDIAEGYSVSREKKESFPLTVTSAQKNPTAFYLCASSGQAYSNQPQHFGDGTRLSIL.

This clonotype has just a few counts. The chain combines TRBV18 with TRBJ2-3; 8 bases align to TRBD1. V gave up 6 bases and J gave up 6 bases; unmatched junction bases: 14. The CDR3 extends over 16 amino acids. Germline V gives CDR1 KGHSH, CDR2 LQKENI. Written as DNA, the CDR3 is TGTGCCAGCTCCGCGGACAGGGCCCAGCGCCTGGATACGCAGTATTTT. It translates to CASSADRAQRLDTQYF. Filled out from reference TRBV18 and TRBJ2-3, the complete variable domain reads NAGVMQNPRHLVRRRGQEARLRCSPMKGHSHVYWYRQLPEEGLKFMVYLQKENIIDESGMPKERFSAEFPKEGPSILRIQQVVRGDSAAYFCASSADRAQRLDTQYFGPGTRLTVL.